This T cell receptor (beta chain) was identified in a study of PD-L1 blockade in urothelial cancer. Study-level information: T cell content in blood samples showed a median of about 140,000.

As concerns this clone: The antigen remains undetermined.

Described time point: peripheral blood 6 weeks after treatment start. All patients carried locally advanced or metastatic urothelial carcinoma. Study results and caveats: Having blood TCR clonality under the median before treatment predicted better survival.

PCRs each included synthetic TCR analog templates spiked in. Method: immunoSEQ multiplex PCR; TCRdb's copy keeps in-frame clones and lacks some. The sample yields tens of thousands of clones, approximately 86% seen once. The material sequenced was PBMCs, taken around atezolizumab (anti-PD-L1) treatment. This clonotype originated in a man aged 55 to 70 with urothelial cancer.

CDR3 sequence reads: CASSLALLSGTEAFF. The CDR3 DNA reads TGCGCCAGCAGCTTGGCTCTCCTCAGTGGTACTGAAGCTTTCTTT. The J gene is TRBJ1-1, the V gene TRBV5-1; D unresolved. The germline V and J ends were trimmed by 0 bases and 5 bases, with 14 bases remaining between them. The CDR3 length is 15 residues. CDR1 SGHRS and CDR2 YFSETQ come from the germline V gene.